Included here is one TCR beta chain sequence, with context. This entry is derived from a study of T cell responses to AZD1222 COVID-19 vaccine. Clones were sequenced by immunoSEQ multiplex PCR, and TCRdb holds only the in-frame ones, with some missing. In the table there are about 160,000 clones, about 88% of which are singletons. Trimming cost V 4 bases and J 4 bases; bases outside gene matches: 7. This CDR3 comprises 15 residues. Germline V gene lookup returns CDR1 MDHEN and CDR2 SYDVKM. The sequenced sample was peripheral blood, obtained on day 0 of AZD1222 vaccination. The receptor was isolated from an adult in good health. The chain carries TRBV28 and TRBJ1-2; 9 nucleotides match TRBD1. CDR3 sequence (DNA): TGTGCCAGCAGTTCCCCACCGGGACAGGGCTATGGCTACACCTTC. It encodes CASSSPPGQGYGYTF.